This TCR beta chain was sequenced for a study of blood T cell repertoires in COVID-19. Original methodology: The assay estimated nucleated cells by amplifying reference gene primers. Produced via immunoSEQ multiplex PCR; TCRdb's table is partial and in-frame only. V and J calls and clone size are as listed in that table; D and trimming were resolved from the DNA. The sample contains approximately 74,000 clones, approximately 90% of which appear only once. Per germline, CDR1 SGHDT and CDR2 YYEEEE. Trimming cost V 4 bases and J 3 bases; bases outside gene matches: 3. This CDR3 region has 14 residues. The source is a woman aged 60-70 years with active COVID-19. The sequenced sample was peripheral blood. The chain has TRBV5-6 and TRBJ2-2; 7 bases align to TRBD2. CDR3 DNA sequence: TGTGCCAGCAGCGCAGCGGGGTACACCGGGGAGCTGTTTTTT. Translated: CASSAAGYTGELFF. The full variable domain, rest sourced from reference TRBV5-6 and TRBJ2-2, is DAGVTQSPTHLIKTRGQQVTLRCSPKSGHDTVSWYQQALGQGPQFIFQYYEEEERQRGNFPDRFSGHQFPNYSSELNVNALLLGDSALYLCASSAAGYTGELFFGEGSRLTVL.